This T cell receptor beta chain was profiled in a study of T-cell reconstitution after alpha-beta-depleted transplantation in children. Findings of the study overall: After one year, T-cell counts and TCRbeta diversity mostly came from new T cells. About two months after transplant, alpha-beta T cells reportedly came from several hundred expanded graft clones. Surviving recipient T cells and thymic progenitors underlay high day-60 TCRbeta diversity in some patients.

Using unique molecular identifiers, the investigators prepared the TCRbeta library. A single record per CDR3 protein comes from TCRdb applying MiXCR to the PCR reads. The sample records about 500,000 distinct CDR3 sequences, roughly 11% being singletons. A word on this clonotype: Its antigen remains unidentified.

Germline assignment: CDR1 SEHNR and CDR2 FQNEAQ (reference sequence). The V and J ends lost 5 bases and 8 bases, in that order; junction bases with no gene match: 10. The CDR3 covers 15 residues. The clonotype was recovered from a female patient aged 2-9 years who had a stem cell transplant for aplastic anemia, so the T cells may come from the graft donor. The chain uses TRBV7-9 and TRBJ2-1; TRBD2 agrees at 9 bases. The source was PBMCs, mostly from graft donor cells, collected 180 days after TCRalphabeta/CD19-depleted stem cell transplant. CDR3: CASSPTGREGDEQFF. Written as DNA, the CDR3 is TGTGCCAGCAGCCCCACGGGGCGGGAGGGGGATGAGCAGTTCTTC.